The next 24 T cell receptor beta chains were all read from a single sample in a study of a mutant IDH1 vaccine in newly diagnosed glioma (dated by TCRdb to the early 2020s). The library was prepared using the immunoSEQ multiplex PCR assay. Here the immuneACCESS table is served through TCRdb, limited to in-frame sequences with V and J called. Missing clones are a known gap in these copies; in checked studies unresolved V genes cover under half, and the rest lacks a known reason. Recorded for this sample are about 51,000 clones; around 78% of them occurred a single time. Jointly, the top ten make up 1.8% of the sample. Their cognate antigens are unknown. The sample's time point label is to be understood as: week 5, during vaccination. Each vaccine dose, consisting of 300 ug of a 20-mer mutant IDH1 peptide in Montanide, was administered subcutaneously with topical imiquimod. The sample was PBMCs, taken from a glioma patient whose treatment included an IDH1 peptide vaccine. These receptors came from a middle-aged woman with glioma.

The V call is TRBV27, the J call TRBJ2-7; TRBD1 matches at 7 bases. The V segment lost 3 bases and the J segment 2 bases; nucleotides outside the gene matches: 16. This CDR3 spans 18 amino acids. The germline V gene has CDR1 MNHEY and CDR2 SMNVEV (reference sequence). The CDR3 DNA reads as TGTGCCAGCAGTTTGCAACAGACAGGGCCGGGGACCCCCTACGAGCAGTACTTC. Its protein product is CASSLQQTGPGTPYEQYF.

V and J are TRBV30 and TRBJ2-5; D remains ambiguous. Germline CDR1 reads GTSNPN; CDR2 reads SVGIG (reference sequence). The V end was cut by 2 bases, the J end by 2 bases, with 9 bases between. The length of the CDR3 is 13 residues. The DNA for the CDR3 is TGTGCCTGGAGTTTAAACGCTCAAGAGACCCAGTACTTC. Protein: CAWSLNAQETQYF.

V is TRBV7-6 and J is TRBJ1-1; 7 bases align to TRBD1. From germline, CDR1 is SGHVS and CDR2 FNYEAQ. The CDR3 is made up of 16 amino acids. V shed 5 bases and J 0 bases; nucleotides not matched to a gene: 9. CDR3 residues: CASSLLSGGVNTEAFF. The CDR3, as DNA: TGTGCCAGCAGCCTCCTCTCAGGGGGAGTGAACACTGAAGCTTTCTTT.

This clone was picked up one time. The chain employs TRBV9 and TRBJ1-2; D is possibly TRBD1 (5 bases). The CDR3 sequence is 15 residues long. Germline V lookup: CDR1 SGDLS, CDR2 YYNGEE. The V end was cut by 6 bases, the J end by 0 bases, with 15 bases between. Here the CDR3 reads CASTTGGVSNYGYTF. The CDR3 nucleotides read TGTGCCAGCACCACAGGCGGGGTATCTAACTATGGCTACACCTTC.

This clone was found a few times. This chain joins TRBV13 and TRBJ1-2; D gene unclear. This CDR3 is 13 amino acids long. With 0 bases removed from V and 9 bases from J, the gap between germline ends came to 11 bases. The germline V gene encodes CDR1 PRHDT and CDR2 FYEKMQ (reference sequence). This CDR3 is CASSLGGGPRYTF. Written as DNA, the CDR3 is TGTGCCAGCAGCTTAGGCGGAGGACCTCGCTACACCTTC.

This chain uses TRBV7-8 with TRBJ2-7, with no clear D. The germline V gene has CDR1 SGHVS and CDR2 FQNEAQ. The CDR3 is made up of 16 amino acids. Trimming took off 5 bases at V and 5 bases at J, with 22 bases between the two ends. The CDR3 sequence is CASSTRRHSKGHEQYF. In nucleotides, the CDR3 is TGTGCCAGCAGCACCCGCCGGCACTCGAAAGGACACGAGCAGTACTTC.

This chain uses TRBV5-1 with TRBJ1-2, with 10 bases lining up with TRBD1. V was clipped by 2 bases and J by 0 bases; unmatched bases: 1. The germline V gene encodes CDR1 SGHRS and CDR2 YFSETQ. The CDR3 covers 15 residues. CDR3 nucleotides: TGCGCCAGCAGCTTCGGGACAGGGGCTAACTATGGCTACACCTTC. Translation gives CASSFGTGANYGYTF.

The sample holds a few counts of this clone. The chain joins TRBV7-2 to TRBJ1-5, with TRBD1 as a possible D gene (6 bases). The length of the CDR3 is 15 residues. Germline V CDR1 and CDR2: SGHTA, FQGNSA. V lost 1 base, J lost 5 bases, and 12 bases lay in between. The CDR3 sequence is CASSLGLQGYQPQHF. As DNA, the CDR3 is TGTGCCAGCAGCTTAGGTCTTCAGGGGTATCAGCCCCAGCATTTT.

J is TRBJ2-5 and V is TRBV4-1; no firm D call. Trimming left V 0 bases short and J 2 bases short, with 16 bases between. Germline lookup yields CDR1 MGHRA and CDR2 YSYEKL. The CDR3 is 17 residues long. The CDR3 DNA sequence: TGCGCCAGCAGCCAAGATGGTTATGGTGCGGAGCAAGAGACCCAGTACTTC. It codes for CASSQDGYGAEQETQYF.

V and J are TRBV4-3 and TRBJ1-3; D is ambiguous. Trimming took off 0 bases at V and 3 bases at J, with 9 bases between the two ends. This CDR3 region has 15 residues. The germline gives CDR1 LGHNA, CDR2 YSLEER. The CDR3, as DNA: TGCGCCAGCAGCCAAGATCGAGGCCTTGGAAACACCATATATTTT. Its translation: CASSQDRGLGNTIYF.

The chain combines TRBV27 with TRBJ2-3; D uncertain. The CDR3 covers 15 residues. Trimming pared 4 bases from V and 0 bases from J, leaving 11 bases between. Germline V gene data show CDR1 as MNHEY and CDR2 as SMNVEV (reference sequence). CDR3 sequence (DNA): TGTGCCAGCAGTTCCCGGACCGCGAGCACAGATACGCAGTATTTT. This codes for CASSSRTASTDTQYF.

The genes are TRBV11-2 and TRBJ2-2; no definite D call. The CDR3 runs 15 residues. V was clipped by 0 bases and J by 6 bases, with 11 bases between them. Germline V lookup: CDR1 SGHAT, CDR2 FQNNGV. This CDR3 is CASSLEGRMPGELFF. In DNA, the CDR3 is TGTGCCAGCAGCTTAGAGGGTAGAATGCCCGGGGAGCTGTTTTTT.

This clone was recorded once. The chain employs TRBV10-3 and TRBJ1-2; tentative D call: TRBD1 (5 bases). The CDR3 has 14 amino acids. Germline CDR1 is ENHRY and CDR2 is SYGVKD. Trimming shortened V by 4 bases and J by 1 base, and 10 bases separated the two germline ends. CDR3 coding DNA: TGTGCCATCAGTGCAAGAAGGGGTAACTATGGCTACACCTTC. Translated, it gives CAISARRGNYGYTF.

The chain recombines TRBV11-3 with TRBJ1-1; D remains ambiguous. Germline V gene lookup returns CDR1 SGHNT and CDR2 YENEEA. Trimming shortened V by 5 bases and J by 4 bases, and 11 bases separated the two germline ends. This CDR3 contains 13 residues. The CDR3 sequence: CASSPTRGTEAFF. DNA of the CDR3: TGTGCCAGCAGCCCCACCCGCGGCACTGAAGCTTTCTTT.

V and J are TRBV6-1 and TRBJ1-1; TRBD1 might be the D (5 bases). The V and J ends lost 5 bases and 5 bases respectively, with 18 bases between them. Looked up from germline, CDR1 is MNHNS and CDR2 is SASEGT. The CDR3 contains 15 residues. CDR3 sequence: CASSPLEGRWTEAFF. In DNA, the CDR3 is TGTGCCAGCAGTCCCCTAGAGGGGCGATGGACTGAAGCTTTCTTT.

J is TRBJ2-1 and V is TRBV6-6, with a possible D match to TRBD2 (7 bases). CDR3 length: 13 amino acids. Trimming took 6 bases from V and 6 from J, leaving 12 bases between them. CDR1 MNHNY and CDR2 SVGAGI come from the germline V gene (reference sequence). CDR3 sequence (DNA): TGTGCCAGCAGCTGGGGGGGCCGCAATGAGCAGTTCTTC. It yields the protein CASSWGGRNEQFF.

The rearrangement links TRBV29-1 to TRBJ1-2; D not resolved. This CDR3 has 11 amino acids. Trimming cost V 3 bases and J 2 bases, with 4 bases left between them. Germline V CDR1 and CDR2: SQVTM, ANQGSEA. For the CDR3, the DNA is TGCAGCGTTGAGTCCAACTATGGCTACACCTTC. It yields the protein CSVESNYGYTF.

The rearrangement joins TRBV5-5 to TRBJ1-5; 8 positions agree with TRBD1. Trimming took 5 bases from V and 7 from J; bases not matched to a gene: 11. CDR1 is SGHKS, CDR2 YYEKEE, per germline (reference sequence). The CDR3 length is 15 residues. CDR3 in DNA: TGTGCCAGCAGTCTCGGACAGGGTAGGGGACAGCCCCAGCATTTT. Amino acids: CASSLGQGRGQPQHF.

This chain connects TRBV10-3 to TRBJ2-3; 13 positions match TRBD2. CDR3 length: 17 residues. Germline V gene lookup returns CDR1 ENHRY and CDR2 SYGVKD. The V and J ends lost 8 bases and 2 bases, in that order; junction bases with no gene match: 10. As DNA, the CDR3 is TGTGCCATCTCGGGACTAGCGGGGAAAGCACTCACAGATACGCAGTATTTT. This translates into CAISGLAGKALTDTQYF.

The chain has TRBV30 and TRBJ1-6; D gene ambiguous. The CDR3 totals 15 residues. Germline V gene lookup returns CDR1 GTSNPN and CDR2 SVGIG (reference sequence). Trimming stripped 5 bases from V and 0 bases from J, with 11 bases between. The CDR3 DNA reads as TGTGCCTGGGCGCACGCCAGCTCCTATAATTCACCCCTCCACTTT. Protein product: CAWAHASSYNSPLHF.

This clone was counted between two and nine times. V usage is TRBV7-9 and J usage is TRBJ1-1, with no clear D. The CDR3 spans 12 residues. Per the germline V gene, CDR1 is SEHNR and CDR2 is FQNEAQ (reference sequence). Between the trimmed V and J ends, which lost 4 bases and 7 bases, there was a span of 10 bases. The DNA for the CDR3 is TGTGCCAGCAGCTCGGACTCATTTGAAGCTTTCTTT. Its translation: CASSSDSFEAFF.

The chain carries TRBV9 and TRBJ2-3; D not resolved. There are 15 residues in the CDR3. V lost 3 bases and J lost 3, with 14 bases in between. The germline V gene encodes CDR1 SGDLS and CDR2 YYNGEE. DNA of the CDR3: TGTGCCAGCAGCGCCGATTCGAGGTTGACAGATACGCAGTATTTT. Translating gives CASSADSRLTDTQYF.

The rearrangement uses TRBV5-1 and TRBJ2-2; D is perhaps TRBD1 (5 bases). The CDR3 has 15 residues. V was shortened by 2 bases and J by 0 bases, with 8 bases between the two germline ends. From germline, CDR1 is SGHRS and CDR2 YFSETQ. The CDR3 nucleotides are TGCGCCAGCAGCTTAGGGGCCGCGAACACCGGGGAGCTGTTTTTT. Encoded protein: CASSLGAANTGELFF.

V usage is TRBV7-2 and J usage is TRBJ2-7, with D unclear. Germline V gives CDR1 SGHTA, CDR2 FQGNSA. Trimming removed 4 bases at V and 3 bases at J, with 7 bases between. The CDR3 is 12 amino acids. CDR3 region: CASSSKVYEQYF. The CDR3 DNA sequence: TGTGCCAGCAGCTCCAAGGTCTACGAGCAGTACTTC. Drawing the rest from reference TRBV7-2 and TRBJ2-7, the complete variable domain is GAGVSQSPSNKVTEKGKDVELRCDPISGHTALYWYRQSLGQGLEFLIYFQGNSAPDKSGLPSDRFSAERTGGSVSTLTIQRTQQEDSAVYLCASSSKVYEQYFGPGTRLTVT.